The subject of this entry is one TCR beta chain. This CDR3 is built from 14 residues. In germline, CDR1 is MNHNY, CDR2 SVGAGI (reference sequence). The ends were cut back, 0 bases at V and 1 base at J, with 4 bases in the middle. This entry comes from a study of OX40 agonist ivuxolimab in advanced cancers. TCRdb's copy holds only in-frame clones and misses some; the assay was immunoSEQ multiplex PCR. Here the sample spans approximately 70,000 clones, 65% to 85% being singletons. The rearrangement uses TRBV6-6 and TRBJ1-3; D gene uncertain. The TCR comes from an adult with an advanced solid tumor such as melanoma, head and neck, liver or kidney cancer. The specimen comprised CD4+ or CD8+ T cells sorted from blood, sampled in a trial of the OX40 agonist ivuxolimab. The CDR3, as DNA: TGTGCCAGCAGTTACTCGGGGTCTGGAAACACCATATATTTT. Translation gives CASSYSGSGNTIYF.